This T cell receptor (beta chain) emerged from a study of shared clonotypes between healthy human individuals. Regarding this clone: Its antigen is currently unknown.

Subsets obtained from CD4+ cells comprised CD45RA+ naive and CD45RA-negative memory cells. Germline loops: CDR1 SGHRS, CDR2 YFSETQ. V dropped 2 bases and J dropped 5 bases, with 13 bases sitting between them. This CDR3 is built from 14 residues. The data were produced by immunoSEQ multiplex PCR, yet TCRdb's version contains in-frame clones alone and is incomplete. This table has 2 million to 2.5 million clones, 93% appearing once. Findings of the study overall: It was the non-shared clonotypes that had lower generation probabilities than clonotypes shared by all four donors. Naive CD4 clonotypes were shared across a handful of donors at about 5.2%. Only a few donors were included, so the genetic and exposure-history diversity represented was limited.

The TCR originated in a man younger than 30 in good health. Some clones in this sample may be carry-over from other donors' samples. The J gene is TRBJ1-1, the V gene TRBV5-1; D unresolved. The specimen sequenced was naive CD4+ T cells from PBMCs. As for subset: CD45RA+ positively selected. The CDR3 nucleotides read TGCGCCAGCAGCTTAAGGACCTCCGGGACTGAAGCTTTCTTT. It codes for CASSLRTSGTEAFF. Based on the CDR3 plus reference TRBV5-1 and TRBJ1-1, the full variable domain is KAGVTQTPRYLIKTRGQQVTLSCSPISGHRSVSWYQQTPGQGLQFLFEYFSETQRNKGNFPGRFSGRQFSNSRSEMNVSTLELGDSALYLCASSLRTSGTEAFFGQGTRLTVV.